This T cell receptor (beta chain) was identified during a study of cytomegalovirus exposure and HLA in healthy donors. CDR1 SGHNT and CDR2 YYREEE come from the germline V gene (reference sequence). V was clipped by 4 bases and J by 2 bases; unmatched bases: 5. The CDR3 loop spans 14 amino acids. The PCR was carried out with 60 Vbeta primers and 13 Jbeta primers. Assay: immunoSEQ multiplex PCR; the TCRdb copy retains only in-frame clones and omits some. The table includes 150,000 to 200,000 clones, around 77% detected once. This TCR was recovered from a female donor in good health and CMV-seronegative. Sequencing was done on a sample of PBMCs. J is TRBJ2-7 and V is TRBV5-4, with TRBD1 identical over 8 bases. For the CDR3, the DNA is TGTGCCAGCAGCCGCCTGGGACAGGCCTACGAGCAGTACTTC. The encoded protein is CASSRLGQAYEQYF.